The 19 T cell receptor beta chains given below trace back to one sample, sequenced in a study of blood T cell repertoires in COVID-19. Some clones are missing from TCRdb's copy, which holds only in-frame ones; the method was immunoSEQ multiplex PCR. The table has about 120,000 clones, 86% seen once. Sequencing was done on a sample of peripheral blood. The origin of the receptors is a man between 70 and 80 years old who had recovered from COVID-19.

The chain is built from TRBV7-2 and TRBJ2-7; 11 nucleotides agree with TRBD1. Germline V gene data show CDR1 as SGHTA and CDR2 as FQGNSA. The CDR3 totals 14 residues. Losses at the gene ends were 2 bases for V and 6 bases for J; bases not matched to a gene: 3. The DNA for the CDR3 is TGTGCCAGCAGCTTAAGGGGGACAGGGGGCGAGCAGTACTTC. It translates to CASSLRGTGGEQYF.

This clone occurred once. V is TRBV5-1 and J is TRBJ2-3; 9 positions match TRBD1. The CDR3 is made up of 17 amino acids. Germline CDR1 reads SGHRS; CDR2 reads YFSETQ. J was trimmed by 2 bases and V by 7 bases; bases with no gene match: 14. CDR3 coding DNA: TGCGCCAGCTCCCCAACAGGGGGCTATTTTATCACAGATACGCAGTATTTT. Amino acids: CASSPTGGYFITDTQYF.

V usage is TRBV19 and J usage is TRBJ2-3; 9 bases agree with TRBD1. Looked up from germline, CDR1 is LNHDA and CDR2 is SQIVND (reference sequence). The CDR3 totals 15 residues. The J segment lost 4 bases and the V segment lost 3 bases, leaving 5 bases of the junction unmatched. The DNA of the CDR3 is TGTGCCAGTAGTATCGGGGACAGGGCCCCAGATACGCAGTATTTT. It yields the protein CASSIGDRAPDTQYF.

This clone has a handful of counts. The chain joins TRBV7-9 to TRBJ1-5; 7 bases fit TRBD1. The CDR3 contains 15 residues. CDR1 SEHNR and CDR2 FQNEAQ come from the germline V gene (reference sequence). The J segment lost 4 bases and the V segment lost 4 bases, leaving 7 bases of the junction unmatched. The CDR3 loop is CASSSGDRVNQPQHF. As DNA, the CDR3 is TGTGCCAGCAGCTCCGGAGACAGGGTAAATCAGCCCCAGCATTTT.

CDR3: CAWSVQGHYGYTF. CDR3 bases: TGTGCCTGGAGTGTACAGGGGCACTATGGCTACACCTTC. The rearrangement joins TRBV30 to TRBJ1-2; 7 nucleotides match TRBD1. CDR3 length: 13 residues. Unmatched junction bases numbered 1, after V lost 0 bases and J lost 3 bases. CDR1 and CDR2 from the germline V gene are GTSNPN and SVGIG (reference sequence).

The chain has TRBV24-1 and TRBJ2-5, with a weak D call TRBD2 (6 bases). Trimming took off 6 bases at V and 2 bases at J, with 9 bases between the two ends. The CDR3 is 13 amino acids. CDR1 and CDR2 from the germline V gene are KGHDR and SFDVKD. The CDR3 DNA is TGTGCCACCAGTCGGCGGGAACAAGAGACCCAGTACTTC. Protein: CATSRREQETQYF.

V and J are TRBV28 and TRBJ2-7; 7 nucleotides align to TRBD2. Germline V gene lookup returns CDR1 MDHEN and CDR2 SYDVKM. CDR3 length: 15 residues. With 7 bases clipped from V and 2 bases from J, the junction kept 11 bases outside the gene matches. The CDR3 nucleotides read TGTGCCAGCACCCCGGTCGGGGCGGGGGCCTACGAGCAGTACTTC. Protein product: CASTPVGAGAYEQYF.

The sample holds one count of this clone. V gene TRBV5-6 combines with J gene TRBJ2-7; 9 positions match TRBD1. The CDR3 consists of 15 residues. The germline gives CDR1 SGHDT, CDR2 YYEEEE. Trimming removed 3 bases from V and 5 bases from J; junction bases left unmatched: 9. CDR3 residues: CASSSAGTGWNEQYF. CDR3 sequence (DNA): TGTGCCAGCAGCTCCGCCGGGACAGGGTGGAACGAGCAGTACTTC.

There are a few counts of this clone. The rearrangement joins TRBV28 to TRBJ1-4, with 9 bases that match TRBD1. The CDR3 contains 15 residues. Germline CDR1 is MDHEN and CDR2 is SYDVKM. V lost 4 bases, J lost 6 bases, and 6 bases stayed unmatched. CDR3 bases: TGTGCCAGCAGTTCGAACAGGGGGCTGTATGAAAAACTGTTTTTT. Translation gives CASSSNRGLYEKLFF. Full variable domain (missing parts from reference TRBV28 and TRBJ1-4): DVKVTQSSRYLVKRTGEKVFLECVQDMDHENMFWYRQDPGLGLRLIYFSYDVKMKEKGDIPEGYSVSREKKERFSLILESASTNQTSMYLCASSSNRGLYEKLFFGSGTQLSVL.

This chain uses TRBV7-8 with TRBJ1-5, with D unclear. The CDR3 is 13 residues long. V lost 5 bases and J 4 bases, leaving 9 bases between the germline ends. Germline loops: CDR1 SGHVS, CDR2 FQNEAQ. The CDR3 sequence: CASSLRANQPQHF. The CDR3 nucleotides are TGTGCCAGCAGCCTAAGAGCTAATCAGCCCCAGCATTTT.

V usage is TRBV7-2 and J usage is TRBJ2-7; TRBD1 matches at 10 bases. Trimming took 5 bases from V and 0 from J; bases not matched to a gene: 4. Per germline, CDR1 SGHTA and CDR2 FQGNSA. CDR3 length: 15 residues. This CDR3 is CASSLGQGGSYEQYF. CDR3 DNA: TGTGCCAGCAGCCTCGGACAGGGGGGCTCCTACGAGCAGTACTTC.

The genes are TRBV28 and TRBJ2-7; 11 bases line up with TRBD2. V shed 3 bases and J 2 bases; nucleotides not matched to a gene: 9. CDR3 length: 17 residues. Germline V CDR1 and CDR2: MDHEN, SYDVKM. CDR3 sequence: CASSFRASGRQTYEQYF. The CDR3 nucleotides read TGTGCCAGCAGTTTCAGGGCTAGCGGGAGGCAGACCTACGAGCAGTACTTC.

V gene TRBV28 combines with J gene TRBJ2-7, with TRBD2 matching over 12 bases. V lost 5 bases and J lost 0; bases outside the gene matches: 8. Per germline, CDR1 MDHEN and CDR2 SYDVKM. The CDR3 has 17 residues. The CDR3 DNA reads as TGTGCCAGCAGTACCTTCATGACTAGCGGGAGCTCCTACGAGCAGTACTTC. Its translation is CASSTFMTSGSSYEQYF.

The gene calls are TRBV5-1 and TRBJ2-3, with TRBD1 as a possible D gene (5 bases). Between the trimmed V and J ends, which lost 0 bases and 5 bases, there was a span of 10 bases. This CDR3 has 14 residues. Germline V CDR1 and CDR2: SGHRS, YFSETQ. In nucleotides, the CDR3 is TGCGCCAGCAGCTTGGGCAGGGTTGAAGATACGCAGTATTTT. This codes for CASSLGRVEDTQYF.

V is TRBV12-3 or TRBV12-4 and J is TRBJ1-1; possibly TRBD1 for D (6 bases). This CDR3 has 13 residues. Trimming took 5 bases from V and 6 from J, leaving 13 bases between them. In DNA form, the CDR3 reads TGTGCCAGCAGTATAGGACAGTACGCTGAAGCTTTCTTT. This translates into CASSIGQYAEAFF.

The DNA for the CDR3 is TGTGCCAGCACCACCTTTATGAGATCTAACTATGGCTACACCTTC. It encodes CASTTFMRSNYGYTF. This sequence joins TRBV6-1 and TRBJ1-2, with D unclear. The germline gives CDR1 MNHNS, CDR2 SASEGT. Trimming removed 7 bases at V and 0 bases at J, with 15 bases between. This CDR3 region has 15 residues.

The CDR3 loop is CAWSVGGDQPQHF. The DNA for the CDR3 is TGTGCCTGGAGTGTGGGGGGGGATCAGCCCCAGCATTTT. The gene calls are TRBV30 and TRBJ1-5, with D perhaps matching TRBD1 (5 bases). The CDR3 has 13 residues. Per the germline V gene, CDR1 is GTSNPN and CDR2 is SVGIG (reference sequence). Trimming stripped 0 bases from V and 5 bases from J, with 8 bases between.

This clone was recorded a few times. The chain couples TRBV2 to TRBJ2-7; the D gene is possibly TRBD1 (5 bases). V dropped 1 base and J dropped 2 bases, with 6 bases sitting between them. CDR3 length: 13 residues. Germline V gene data show CDR1 as SNHLY and CDR2 as FYNNEI. This CDR3 is CASSEGQTYEQYF. In DNA form, the CDR3 reads TGTGCCAGCAGTGAAGGACAGACCTACGAGCAGTACTTC.

The chain carries TRBV19 and TRBJ1-1; D uncertain. V lost 3 bases, J lost 1 base, and 9 bases lay in between. Germline loops: CDR1 LNHDA, CDR2 SQIVND (reference sequence). This CDR3 comprises 14 residues. CDR3 sequence (DNA): TGTGCCAGTAGTATCTCGAGGTGGAACACTGAAGCTTTCTTT. Translated: CASSISRWNTEAFF.